This entry describes one TCR beta chain. This clone's antigen is unknown. Base qualities are not provided; no much larger clone lies one nucleotide away. Other DNA sequences in this sample translate to the same CDR3. The data derive from a study of shared clonotypes between healthy human individuals (dated by TCRdb to between 2020 and 2021). As for the study more broadly: A couple of women and a few men aged 18 to 49 years were included in the cohort. To estimate repertoire size and how much clonotypes are shared between individuals, the study performed deep sequencing of blood TCR repertoires from a few healthy adults. To increase sequencing depth and limit assay-specific biases, different laboratories used diverse techniques to prepare libraries and sequence TCR repertoires. Per donor, leukapheresis produced somewhere between about 0.94 and 8.9 billion PBMCs. For each donor, CD4 naive and CD4 memory were each run on three plates, CD8 naive on two plates, and CD8 memory on one plate. The paper's findings and limits, for the study overall: Incomplete sequencing was indicated by rarefaction of sorted-subset datasets, despite the large sequencing depth. Pairwise subsampling led to the expectation that sequencing depth would affect the degree of clonotype sharing among donors. Because the study included only a small number of donors, the genetic and exposure-history diversity represented was limited. When a few donors were compared, the shared fraction of clonotypes was about 5% for naive CD4, over 3% for naive CD8, 2.3% for memory CD4, and 0.4% for memory CD8. Higher generation probabilities were observed for clonotypes shared by all four sorted-subset donors than for non-shared clonotypes. Naive subsets generally had larger estimated clonotype richness than memory subsets did. Sampling was restricted to blood, and TCR repertoires in tissues likely differ from the TCR repertoires found in blood.

The donors were healthy, HIV-negative adults who had no recently reported acute infections or vaccinations. All donors were Caucasian adults living in Nashville, Tennessee, USA. CD4+ T cells were enriched by magnetic negative selection, after which naive cells were positively selected on CD45RA and the negative fraction was taken as the memory subset. After blood collection by leukapheresis, PBMCs were isolated using Ficoll-Histopaque density gradient centrifugation and then cryopreserved in the vapor phase of liquid nitrogen. Analytical flow cytometry was used to check the purity and quantity of each magnetically sorted T cell population. Genomic DNA was isolated from each sorted fraction and quantified by UV absorbance on a Nanodrop 2000c. V is cut by 4 bases and J by 2 bases, and the space between the germline ends is 12 bases. Its CDR3 holds 15 amino acids, cysteine through phenylalanine. Here the CDR3 DNA is all that survives: 45 bases in frame from base 1. Taken from the germline V gene, the CDR1 and CDR2 loops are SGHRS and YFSETQ.

TCR CDR3 regions were amplified from genomic DNA by multiplex PCR using the deep immunoSEQ assay. Extracted genomic DNA from each cell subset was distributed evenly across all wells of several immunoSEQ 96-well plates, and each plate was treated as a replicate. For sorted subsets, approximately 190 ng of genomic DNA, equivalent to some 30,000 T cell genomes, went into each replicate PCR. Purified libraries were measured with a Qubit 3.0 fluorometer, size-checked on a Bioanalyzer 2100, and measured again with the KAPA Library Quantification kit. A separate single-read 150-cycle Illumina NextSeq 550 flow cell was used to sequence each immunoSEQ 96-well plate. The paper's data handling went like this. Because the immunoSEQ output held only junctional sequences and lacked quality scores, the filtering could not match the filtering applied to full-length reads. To assign V/J genes and CDR3, sequences were annotated using PyIR, a Python wrapper for IgBLAST v1.9, with IMGT germline references. Reads were filtered out if the reads had weak V/J assignments (E-value above 1e-6), no CDR3, stop codons, out-of-frame junctions, or ambiguous translated residues. V3J clonotypes were defined by identical inferred V gene, J gene, and CDR3 amino acid sequence. To compute the percentage overlap between repertoires, the number of shared unique clonotypes was divided by the size of the smaller repertoire. Repertoire richness was assessed with RTK rarefaction, the Chao1 estimator, and Recon v2.1 estimates of unobserved clonotypes. Generation probabilities for all TCRbeta clonotypes obtained by the gDNA method from a few donors were computed using OLGA. TCRdb holds this immuneACCESS table with in-frame rearrangements only. Some clones are missing; in checked studies, unresolved V genes explain under half, and the rest has no known cause. The DNA was the basis for D and trimming; V, J and clone size are from that table. This sample holds more than 2,000,000 clones; more than 80% were observed only once. The ten largest make up around 0.14% of the sample.

The V and J segments used are TRBV5-1 and TRBJ1-4; no D gene can be assigned with confidence. Sequenced: naive CD4+ T cells sorted from blood. What this sample's cell subset or site label stands for: CD45RA+ positively selected. The source is a man younger than 35 in good health. At the DNA level, the sequence is TGCGCCAGCAGCCCTCGGACGGGGACTAATGAAAAACTGTTTTTT. Its product reads: CASSPRTGTNEKLFF.